The source of this T cell receptor beta chain is a study of T cell responses to AZD1222 COVID-19 vaccine. Study summary: Pooling was applied to second doses at about 4 or about 12 weeks.

The protocol was immunoSEQ multiplex PCR, while the TCRdb copy is restricted to in-frame clones and leaves out a portion. Seen here are more than 130,000 clones, roughly nine tenths observed once, and the top ten hold roughly 3.1%. Points on this clone: Its antigen is not identified.

Study results and caveats: Only a handful of AZD1222 recipients tested seropositive at baseline. Repertoires were collected only later (after the peak T cell response had occurred).

The CDR3 covers 16 residues. The germline CDR1 and CDR2 sequences are SGHTA and FQGNSA. J was trimmed by 14 bases and V by 1 base; bases with no gene match: 12. The chain links TRBV7-2 to TRBJ2-1; TRBD2 matches at 12 bases. The specimen was peripheral blood, collected on day 0 of AZD1222 vaccination. This TCR derives from an adult in good health. The CDR3 region is CASSLVPLAGGSWEFF. The CDR3 nucleotides read TGTGCCAGCAGCTTAGTCCCCCTAGCGGGGGGGTCCTGGGAGTTCTTC. Together with reference TRBV7-2 and TRBJ2-1, the CDR3 gives the full variable domain: GAGVSQSPSNKVTEKGKDVELRCDPISGHTALYWYRQSLGQGLEFLIYFQGNSAPDKSGLPSDRFSAERTGGSVSTLTIQRTQQEDSAVYLCASSLVPLAGGSWEFFGPGTRLTVL.